The source of this T cell receptor (beta chain) is a study of cytotoxic CD8 clonotypes in ibrutinib-treated CLL. In germline, CDR1 is SGDLS, CDR2 YYNGEE. The CDR3 is made up of 13 amino acids. V was clipped by 3 bases and J by 5 bases, with 10 bases between them. Generated by immunoSEQ multiplex PCR, the TCRdb table keeps only in-frame clones and is missing some. The table has 250,000 to 350,000 clones, 76% seen once; the top ten hold roughly 6%. Sequenced here: PBMCs, sampled at disease progression, from a patient treated with ibrutinib. The receptor comes from a human donor with chronic lymphocytic leukemia. V usage is TRBV9 and J usage is TRBJ2-3; tentatively, D is TRBD1 (5 bases). Written as DNA, the CDR3 is TGTGCCAGCAGCGAAAACCAGGGAGATACGCAGTATTTT. Encoded protein: CASSENQGDTQYF. The full variable domain, rest sourced from reference TRBV9 and TRBJ2-3, is DSGVTQTPKHLITATGQRVTLRCSPRSGDLSVYWYQQSLDQGLQFLIQYYNGEERAKGNILERFSAQQFPDLHSELNLSSLELGDSALYFCASSENQGDTQYFGPGTRLTVL.